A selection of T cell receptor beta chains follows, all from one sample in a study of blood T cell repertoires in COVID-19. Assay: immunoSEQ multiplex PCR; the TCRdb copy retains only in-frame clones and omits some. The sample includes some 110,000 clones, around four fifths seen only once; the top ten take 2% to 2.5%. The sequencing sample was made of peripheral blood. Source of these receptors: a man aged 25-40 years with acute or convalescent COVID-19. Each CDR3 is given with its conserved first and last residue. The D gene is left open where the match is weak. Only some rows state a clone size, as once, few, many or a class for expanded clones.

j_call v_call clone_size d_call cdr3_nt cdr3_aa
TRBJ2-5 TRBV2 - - TGTGCCACTTACCGACAGCAAGAGACCCAGTACTTC CATYRQQETQYF
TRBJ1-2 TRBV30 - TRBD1 TGTGCCTGGAGTGCAGGGGCCAGGGGGGGCTACACCTTC CAWSAGARGGYTF
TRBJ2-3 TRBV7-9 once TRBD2 TGTGCCAGCAGCTTACGAACTAGCGGGAGGACAGATACGCAGTATTTT CASSLRTSGRTDTQYF
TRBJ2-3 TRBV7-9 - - TGTGCCAGCAGCTTAGGTGGGGGCGCGGCAGATACGCAGTATTTT CASSLGGGAADTQYF
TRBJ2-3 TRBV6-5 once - TGTGCCAGCAGTTTGAGCGGGGATACGCAGTATTTT CASSLSGDTQYF
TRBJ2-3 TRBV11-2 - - TGTGCCAGCAGCTTAGACCCGGGGGTCACAGATACGCAGTATTTT CASSLDPGVTDTQYF
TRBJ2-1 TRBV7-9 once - TGTGCCAGCATCCCGGGCACAGGAAGCTCCTACAATGAGCAGTTCTTC CASIPGTGSSYNEQFF
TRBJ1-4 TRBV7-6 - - TGTGCCAGCAGCTTACTAACCCCGACTACAACTAATGAAAAACTGTTTTTT CASSLLTPTTTNEKLFF
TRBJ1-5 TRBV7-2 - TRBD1 TGTGCCAGCAGCTTAGGCGGGACAGGGGGCGTACAGCCCCAGCATTTT CASSLGGTGGVQPQHF
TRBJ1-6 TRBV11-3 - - TGTGCCAGCAGCTTAAGTGGGGCGAATAATTCACCCCTCCACTTT CASSLSGANNSPLHF
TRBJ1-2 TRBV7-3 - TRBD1 TGTGCCAGCAGCTTAAATCCTGTGGGACAGGGGAATAACTATGGCTACACCTTC CASSLNPVGQGNNYGYTF
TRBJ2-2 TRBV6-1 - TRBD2 TGTGCCAGCAGTGTGCGGTTAGCGGGAGTCAACACCGGGGAGCTGTTTTTT CASSVRLAGVNTGELFF
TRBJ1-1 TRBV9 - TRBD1 TGTGCCAGCAGCCCCTGGACAGGAAGCGCTGCAGCTTTCTTT CASSPWTGSAAAFF
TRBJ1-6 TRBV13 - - TGTGCCAGCAATGGGGCAGGGGAATCACCCCTCCACTTT CASNGAGESPLHF
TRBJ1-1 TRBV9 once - TGTGCCAGCAGCGTAGGCTCAGGGGTGAGGACTGAAGCTTTCTTT CASSVGSGVRTEAFF
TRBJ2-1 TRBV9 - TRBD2 TGTGCCAGCAGCTTTCGGACTAGCGGGAGCTCCTACAATGAGCAGTTCTTC CASSFRTSGSSYNEQFF
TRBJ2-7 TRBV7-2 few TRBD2 TGTGCCAGCAGCCCCGCTAGCGGGGGATACGAGCAGTACTTC CASSPASGGYEQYF
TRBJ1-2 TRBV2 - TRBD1 TGTGCCAGCAGTTCTAGACCCGACAGGGGCTATGGCTACACCTTC CASSSRPDRGYGYTF
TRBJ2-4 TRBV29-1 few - TGCAGCGCCGCCCGGAGAGTGGGAGAAAACATTCAGTACTTC CSAARRVGENIQYF
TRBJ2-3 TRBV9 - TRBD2 TGTGCCAGCAGCGTAGCCAGCGGGGGGTCCACAGATACGCAGTATTTT CASSVASGGSTDTQYF
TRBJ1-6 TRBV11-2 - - TGTGCCAGCAGCTTACAGGGCACGTCACCCCTCCACTTT CASSLQGTSPLHF
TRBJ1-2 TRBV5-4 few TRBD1 TGTGCCAGCAGTTCACCCGTGACAGGGGATTATGGCTACACCTTC CASSSPVTGDYGYTF
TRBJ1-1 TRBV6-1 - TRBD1 TGTGCCAGCAGTGACCGGACAGGGATCACCCAGAACACTGAAGCTTTCTTT CASSDRTGITQNTEAFF
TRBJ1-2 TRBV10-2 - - TGCGCCAGCAGTGAGTTTAGGGGTGACTATGGCTACACCTTC CASSEFRGDYGYTF
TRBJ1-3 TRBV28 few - TGTGCCAGCGAAGCGGATTGGGGAAACACCATATATTTT CASEADWGNTIYF
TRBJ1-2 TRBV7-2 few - TGTGCCAGCAGCTTAGTGGGAGGGTATGGCTACACCTTC CASSLVGGYGYTF
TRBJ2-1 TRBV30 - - TGTGCCTGGAGTGTTGGGGCAGTCTCCTACAATGAGCAGTTCTTC CAWSVGAVSYNEQFF
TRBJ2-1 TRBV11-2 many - TGTGCCAGCAGCCCCGTGACTCGGAACAATGAGCAGTTCTTC CASSPVTRNNEQFF
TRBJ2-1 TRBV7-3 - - TGTGCCAGCGCTCTAGCGAAGGGGAATGAGCAGTTCTTC CASALAKGNEQFF
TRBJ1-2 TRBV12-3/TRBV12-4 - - TGTGCCAGCAGTTCTCCAGGGTATGGCTACACCTTC CASSSPGYGYTF
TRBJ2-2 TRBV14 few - TGTGCCAGCAGCCGGAGGGGATCCCGGATTAACACCGGGGAGCTGTTTTTT CASSRRGSRINTGELFF
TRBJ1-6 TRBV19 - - TGTGCCAGTAGTATTGGGGGGGAGCTGGCCTCCCCTTCTAATTCACCCCTCCACTTT CASSIGGELASPSNSPLHF
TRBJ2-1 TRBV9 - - TGTGCCAGCAGCCCCGGAGGGGCCCCTTACAATGAGCAGTTCTTC CASSPGGAPYNEQFF
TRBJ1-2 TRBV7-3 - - TGTGCCAGCAGCTCCCGCGGGGGGCAGAGTGGCTACACCTTC CASSSRGGQSGYTF
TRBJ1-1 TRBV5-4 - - TGTGCCAGCAGCTTGACCAGGGCAAACACTGAAGCTTTCTTT CASSLTRANTEAFF
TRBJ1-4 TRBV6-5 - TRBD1 TGTGCCAGCAGTTACTTGGGGACAGGACCGGAAAAACTGTTTTTT CASSYLGTGPEKLFF
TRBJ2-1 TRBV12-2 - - TGTGCAAGTCGCGTGAGCCGCGGACTAGCCTTCGCCTACAATGAGCAGTTCTTC CASRVSRGLAFAYNEQFF
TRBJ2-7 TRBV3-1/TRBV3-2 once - TGTGCCAGCAGCCACGCTCCGGGTTCTGGGTCCTCCGAGCAGTACTTC CASSHAPGSGSSEQYF
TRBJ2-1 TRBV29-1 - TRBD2 TGCAGCGCCCATGGCGGGACTAGTCTCTCCAATGAGCAGTTCTTC CSAHGGTSLSNEQFF
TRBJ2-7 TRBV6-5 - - TGTGCCAGCAGTTACTCGACTGGGGAGCAGTACTTC CASSYSTGEQYF
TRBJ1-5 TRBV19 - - TGTGCCAGTAGTATAGATCAGTATCAGCCCCAGCATTTT CASSIDQYQPQHF
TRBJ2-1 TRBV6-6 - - TGTGCCAGCAGTCGAGGACTAACTAGTCCCGGAGATGAGCAGTTCTTC CASSRGLTSPGDEQFF
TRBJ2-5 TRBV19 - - TGTGCCAGTAGTATAGCGGTGTCGGGGAGTAGTGGTCAAGAGACCCAGTACTTC CASSIAVSGSSGQETQYF
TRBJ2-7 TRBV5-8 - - TGTGCCAGCAGACCCCCCGCGTACGACGAGCAGTACTTC CASRPPAYDEQYF